These 8 T cell receptor beta chains originate from one sample sequenced in a study of beta chain features in type 1 diabetes. Overall study results and limits: Moderately but significantly shorter TCRB CDR3s were found in Type 1 diabetes patients in all four CD4+ subsets.

For these receptors, no antigen is known. Reverse transcription of all isolated RNA meant that expressed TCRB transcripts were sequenced. Assay used: immunoSEQ multiplex PCR; TCRdb lists only in-frame clones, some missing. The table lists some 350,000 clones, 13% of them singletons. Source material: naive CD4+ T cells from blood. These receptors came from a woman under 30 with type 1 diabetes.

This clone has a handful of counts. The sample has other DNA sequences that encode this CDR3 too. This chain links TRBV27 with TRBJ1-2, with 7 bases lining up with TRBD1. After removal of 6 bases from V and 2 bases from J, the junction contained 3 bases not matched to a gene. The CDR3 contains 13 residues. The germline V gene encodes CDR1 MNHEY and CDR2 SMNVEV (reference sequence). The CDR3 nucleotides read TGTGCCAGCAGGTCACAGGGGAACTATGGCTACACCTTC. This translates into CASRSQGNYGYTF.

This clone was seen more than once but under ten times. J is TRBJ2-1 and V is TRBV7-2; D may be TRBD1 (6 bases). Trimming removed 5 bases at V and 8 bases at J, with 13 bases between. The CDR3 is 13 residues long. The germline CDR1 and CDR2 sequences are SGHTA and FQGNSA. The CDR3 protein is CASSPQQGDEQFF. The DNA for the CDR3 is TGTGCCAGCAGCCCTCAACAGGGCGATGAGCAGTTCTTC.

This clone was counted only a few times. In nucleotides, the CDR3 is TGTGCCTGGACCCCGGGGGGGGGTGAGCAGTTCTTC. Translation: CAWTPGGGEQFF. The chain combines TRBV30 with TRBJ2-1; TRBD2 agrees at 8 bases. J was trimmed by 9 bases and V by 4 bases; bases with no gene match: 5. This CDR3 comprises 12 residues. CDR1 is GTSNPN, CDR2 SVGIG, per germline (reference sequence). The variable domain in full, completed from reference TRBV30 and TRBJ2-1, reads SQTIHQWPATLVQPVGSPLSLECTVEGTSNPNLYWYRQAAGRGLQLLFYSVGIGQISSEVPQNLSASRPQDRQFILSSKKLLLSDSGFYLCAWTPGGGEQFFGPGTRLTVL.

This clone occurred a few times. The CDR3 loop is CASSRGRGLTTEAFF. The CDR3, as DNA: TGTGCCAGTAGCAGGGGCAGGGGGCTCACCACTGAAGCTTTCTTT. The chain is built from TRBV19 and TRBJ1-1, with TRBD1 matching 8 bases. Germline-derived CDR1 and CDR2 are LNHDA and SQIVND (reference sequence). The CDR3 is made up of 15 amino acids. J gave up 4 bases and V 6 bases, and 10 bases lay outside the gene matches.

The gene calls are TRBV7-2 and TRBJ2-2; 8 bases fit TRBD1. CDR3 length: 16 residues. V dropped 1 base and J dropped 1; count of bases not matched to a gene: 2. CDR1 SGHTA and CDR2 FQGNSA come from the germline V gene. CDR3 coding DNA: TGTGCCAGCAGCTTAGGGGGGACAGGGAACACCGGGGAGCTGTTTTTT. Its translation is CASSLGGTGNTGELFF. Filled out from reference TRBV7-2 and TRBJ2-2, the complete variable domain reads GAGVSQSPSNKVTEKGKDVELRCDPISGHTALYWYRQSLGQGLEFLIYFQGNSAPDKSGLPSDRFSAERTGGSVSTLTIQRTQQEDSAVYLCASSLGGTGNTGELFFGEGSRLTVL.

This clone was counted between two and nine times. V usage is TRBV27 and J usage is TRBJ1-1; D may be TRBD1 (6 bases). The CDR3 has 12 residues. The germline CDR1 and CDR2 sequences are MNHEY and SMNVEV (reference sequence). V gave up 6 bases and J gave up 5 bases, with 10 bases separating them. CDR3 DNA: TGTGCCAGCAGACACAGGGAGACTGAAGCTTTCTTT. This gives the protein CASRHRETEAFF.

The genes are TRBV9 and TRBJ2-2; 14 bases align to TRBD2. The CDR3 sequence is 16 residues long. The germline gives CDR1 SGDLS, CDR2 YYNGEE. V shed 2 bases and J 5 bases; nucleotides not matched to a gene: 2. The CDR3 protein is CASSVGLAGGTGELFF. DNA for the CDR3: TGTGCCAGCAGCGTTGGACTAGCGGGAGGAACCGGGGAGCTGTTTTTT. Looking up the rest from reference TRBV9 and TRBJ2-2 gives the full variable domain: DSGVTQTPKHLITATGQRVTLRCSPRSGDLSVYWYQQSLDQGLQFLIQYYNGEERAKGNILERFSAQQFPDLHSELNLSSLELGDSALYFCASSVGLAGGTGELFFGEGSRLTVL.

The chain couples TRBV15 to TRBJ1-2; D remains ambiguous. Looked up from germline, CDR1 is LNHNV and CDR2 is YYDKDF (reference sequence). This CDR3 has 14 residues. V was cut by 1 base and J by 4 bases, with 10 bases left in between. The CDR3 spells CATSRGNSGYGYTF. The CDR3 bases are TGTGCCACCAGCAGAGGGAATTCGGGCTATGGCTACACCTTC. The full variable domain, in which reference TRBV15 and TRBJ1-2 provide the parts outside the CDR3, is DAMVIQNPRYQVTQFGKPVTLSCSQTLNHNVMYWYQQKSSQAPKLLFHYYDKDFNNEADTPDNFQSRRPNTSFCFLDIRSPGLGDTAMYLCATSRGNSGYGYTFGSGTRLTVV.